This T cell receptor beta chain appears in the sequencing data of a study of Graves' ophthalmopathy and Graves' hyperthyroidism (dated 2018 in TCRdb). Notes on the research overall: Peripheral blood was collected at initial diagnosis, before any treatment. The study used signatures of the TCR beta repertoire to tell Graves' ophthalmopathy apart from Graves' hyperthyroidism and to predict which patients would progress to ophthalmopathy. In total, 135 blood samples were TCR-sequenced: some 40 ophthalmopathy, approximately 75 hyperthyroidism and roughly 17 hyperthyroidism-to-ophthalmopathy patients. A discovery set of about a hundred patients (43 ophthalmopathy, 55 to 65 stable hyperthyroidism) was enrolled to explore V-J signatures distinguishing ophthalmopathy from hyperthyroidism. An independent validation cohort comprised 18 hyperthyroidism patients and 15 to 17 patients who later progressed from hyperthyroidism to ophthalmopathy. In several hyperthyroidism patients, the T-cell repertoires found in thyroid tissue were compared with those found in blood. Once sampling was done, hyperthyroidism patients were given methimazole at a starting dose of 30 mg daily, while ophthalmopathy patients were given high-dose intravenous methylprednisolone. The approximately 98 discovery patients were randomly divided into training and test sets at a 7:3 ratio.

Ophthalmopathy patients had moderately to severely active disease, Clinical Activity Score of at least 3, NOSPECS grade of at least 4, and disease duration under 3 months. Patients with other autoimmune diseases, uncontrolled infections, pregnancy or lactation were excluded. Diagnosis relied on clinical symptoms, serum thyroxine, TRAb, thyroid ultrasound and orbital computed tomography. Ficoll-Paque density gradient centrifugation was used to isolate PBMCs from around 10 ml of fresh peripheral blood. Total RNA was extracted with Trizol reagent and quality-checked on an Agilent 2100 Bioanalyzer. Per the germline V gene (reference sequence), DFQATT is the CDR1 and SNEGSKA is the CDR2. V sheds 5 bases and J sheds 2 bases, leaving 7 bases between their ends. There are 11 amino acids in the CDR3, from cysteine to phenylalanine inclusive. Only the CDR3 DNA is retained, 33 bases long and in frame from the first base.

TCR beta CDR3 regions were amplified from RNA transcripts for repertoire sequencing. The first round was an RT-PCR using HTBI primers with the Qiagen OneStep RT-PCR kit, and this first round was followed by a second-round multiplex PCR, then size selection and purification. Sequencing of the libraries was carried out on an Illumina HiSeq2000 in paired-end mode with 100 bp reads. The source study handled its data this way. SOAPnuke was used to process the reads, removing any read that contained adapters or uncalled bases, had a mean Phred below 15, or lacked an exact match to the constant primer or identifier. COPE v1.2.5 was used to merge the high-quality paired reads. Each unique nucleotide sequence was treated as a clonotype, and MiTCR v1.1 was used to align the clonotypes to the IMGT TRB V, D and J references. The analysis was limited to V-J combinations with a frequency above 0.0001, which together covered 99.2% of the repertoires. For each V-J combination, a TCR clonal expansion and chaos score was defined as the ratio of F50 clonal expansion to chaos observed in the TCRdist matrix. Features were reduced by Welch's t-statistics and random forest to approximately 13 V-J combinations, which fed a naive Bayes classifier. The similarity between thyroid and blood repertoires was quantified using the Morisita-Horn index. The public reads were run again by TCRdb, first through fastp at Q25 and then through MiXCR, and only productive beta chains were kept. Each CDR3 protein appears once, grouped with its most common genes and DNA. The V and J calls come from TCRdb's annotation, not from the publication. The sample has about 210,000 distinct CDR3 sequences on record, roughly 27% of them singletons. The ten largest clones take up 9.1% of the sample.

The research as a whole found: In validation, the model predicted ophthalmopathy progression with about 64% sensitivity and roughly 78% specificity; some 13 predicted patients were CT-confirmed with GO in a median of about 7.1 months. Most expanded thyroid clonotypes with frequency above 0.001 were also detected in blood, suggesting blood repertoires may reflect the thyroid immune response. The 13-signature model separated ophthalmopathy from stable hyperthyroidism with approximately 90% sensitivity and just under 84% specificity in cross-validation, and 80%/75% in the test set. No statistical method was used to set the sample size in advance, and the investigators knew which group each participant was assigned to.

Comment on this clonotype: Its antigen is currently not known. No base quality values were provided; no much bigger clone lies one nucleotide off.

The sequence came from a middle-aged man with Graves' ophthalmopathy. Donor details come from another sample of the same person, matched by shared clones. Rearrangement joined TRBV20-1 to TRBJ2-7; tentative D gene TRBD2, with 6 bases matching. Sequenced material: peripheral blood. The sequenced DNA: TGCAGTGCTGAGCGGGCCTACGAGCAGTACTTC. Translated, it reads CSAERAYEQYF.